A single sample gave rise to the 3 T cell receptor beta chains below, sequenced in a study of cytomegalovirus exposure and HLA in healthy donors. Primers: 60 Vbeta forward and 13 Jbeta reverse. The repertoire was sequenced with immunoSEQ multiplex PCR; TCRdb's copy has only in-frame clones and lacks some. The profile shows approximately 190,000 clones, roughly 80% of them singletons. Sequencing input: PBMCs. The receptors here all came from a man between 50 and 59 years old in good health and CMV-seronegative.

The chain has TRBV7-2 and TRBJ1-2; tentative D call: TRBD1 (5 bases). The CDR3 length is 14 residues. V was clipped by 7 bases and J by 8 bases, with 20 bases between them. Germline CDR1 is SGHTA and CDR2 is FQGNSA. CDR3 coding DNA: TGTGCCAGCACTCGTTCCCGGGGGGTCTGGGGCTACACCTTC. Its translation is CASTRSRGVWGYTF.

J is TRBJ2-7 and V is TRBV4-3; 7 nucleotides match TRBD1. Looked up from germline, CDR1 is LGHNA and CDR2 is YSLEER. This CDR3 is built from 14 residues. The junction had 6 bases not matched to a gene; V was cut back by 1 base and J by 6 bases. CDR3 DNA: TGCGCCAGCAGCCAAGTGGGGACAGTACGCGAGCAGTACTTC. Its protein product is CASSQVGTVREQYF.

The chain carries TRBV28 and TRBJ1-1; D remains ambiguous. Germline CDR1 and CDR2: MDHEN and SYDVKM. V shed 7 bases and J shed 6 bases, with 15 bases lying between them. The CDR3 covers 13 residues. The CDR3 protein is CASILSGYAEAFF. In nucleotides, the CDR3 is TGTGCCAGCATCCTATCGGGTTACGCTGAAGCTTTCTTT.